The clone carrying this TCR beta chain was seen only a few times. This sample is part of a study of blood T cell repertoires in COVID-19. Study in general: COVID-19 samples from acute and convalescent phases originated in the United States, Italy and Spain. Nucleic acid was either cDNA or gDNA, and it came from T cells, B-cell-depleted T cells, or PBMCs.

Per germline, CDR1 MGHRA and CDR2 YSYEKL. This CDR3 spans 15 amino acids. Losses at the gene ends were 1 base for V and 4 bases for J; bases not matched to a gene: 2. The authors' processing: Estimated nucleated cell counts came from reference gene primer amplification. Here immunoSEQ multiplex PCR was the method, and the copy in TCRdb shows in-frame clones only, minus some. V, J and clone size were drawn from that table, and D and trimming were deduced from the DNA. The repertoire has fewer than 100,000 clones, less than 90% of them found once; the top ten carry 3.8%. The chain uses TRBV4-1 and TRBJ1-4, with 8 positions matching TRBD1. The sequencing input was peripheral blood. This TCR derives from a man in his fifties or sixties with acute or convalescent COVID-19. The CDR3 region is CASSQGQGSNEKLFF. Here the CDR3 DNA reads TGCGCCAGCAGCCAAGGACAGGGGAGTAATGAAAAACTGTTTTTT.